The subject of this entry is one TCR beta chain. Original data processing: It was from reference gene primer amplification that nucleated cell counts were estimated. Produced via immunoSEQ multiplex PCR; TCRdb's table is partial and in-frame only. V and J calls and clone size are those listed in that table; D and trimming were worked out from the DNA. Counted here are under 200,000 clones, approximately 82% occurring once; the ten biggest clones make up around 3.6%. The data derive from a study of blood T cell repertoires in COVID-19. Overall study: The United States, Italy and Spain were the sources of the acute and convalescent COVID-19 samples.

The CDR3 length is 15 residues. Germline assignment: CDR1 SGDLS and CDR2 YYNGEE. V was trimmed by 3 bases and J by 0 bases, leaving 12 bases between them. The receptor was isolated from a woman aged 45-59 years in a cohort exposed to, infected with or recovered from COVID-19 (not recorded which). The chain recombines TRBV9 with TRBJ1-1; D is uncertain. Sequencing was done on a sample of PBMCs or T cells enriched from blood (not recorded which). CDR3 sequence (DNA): TGTGCCAGCAGCGCAGAGGGAGCCCTGAACACTGAAGCTTTCTTT. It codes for CASSAEGALNTEAFF.